Listed below are T cell receptor beta chains from one sample, sequenced in a study of CD8+ T cells in alopecia areata. The protocol was immunoSEQ multiplex PCR, while the TCRdb copy is restricted to in-frame clones and leaves out a portion. The sample has 150,000 to 200,000 clones; 60% are singletons. Sequencing was performed on CD4+ T cells sorted from blood, taken at week 24, from a patient treated with tofacitinib. Source of these receptors: a human donor with alopecia areata. Each CDR3 is given with its conserved first and last residue. A D gene is named only where the DNA matches it firmly. Not every row has a clone size; where given, it reads once, few, many or a size class.

CASSDFADTQYF,TGTGCCAGCAGTGACTTCGCGGATACGCAGTATTTT,NA,TRBJ2-3,NA,TRBV6-1
CAISDTGTGKDYGYTF,TGTGCCATCAGTGATACCGGGACAGGGAAGGACTATGGCTACACCTTC,TRBD1,TRBJ1-2,NA,TRBV10-3
CASSLGLTDTQYF,TGTGCCAGCAGCCTAGGCCTCACAGATACGCAGTATTTT,NA,TRBJ2-3,NA,TRBV7-3
CAISESNTEQFF,TGTGCCATCAGTGAGTCCAACACCGAGCAGTTCTTC,NA,TRBJ2-1,NA,TRBV10-3
CSVQGWVEGYTF,TGCAGCGTTCAGGGATGGGTTGAAGGCTACACCTTC,NA,TRBJ1-2,NA,TRBV29-1
CAARDSRTDTQYF,TGTGCGGCCCGGGACAGCCGCACAGATACGCAGTATTTT,TRBD1,TRBJ2-3,few,TRBV10-3
CASSGTGTGVAEQYF,TGTGCCAGCAGCGGTACCGGGACAGGGGTCGCCGAGCAGTACTTC,TRBD1,TRBJ2-7,few,TRBV9
CASSLTGGGQFF,TGTGCCAGCAGCCTAACTGGGGGAGGGCAGTTCTTC,NA,TRBJ2-1,NA,TRBV7-3
CASSPRTRLSLQPQHF,TGTGCCAGCAGTCCTCGGACGCGCCTTTCCCTTCAGCCCCAGCATTTT,NA,TRBJ1-5,many,TRBV27
CASSQDRRNEAFF,TGCGCCAGCAGCCAAGACAGGAGGAATGAAGCTTTCTTT,NA,TRBJ1-1,few,TRBV4-3
CASSQTGTGRSSPLHF,TGTGCCAGCAGCCAAACCGGGACAGGGAGGAGTTCACCCCTCCACTTT,TRBD1,TRBJ1-6,NA,TRBV14
CATSTAEALGKGAFF,TGTGCCACCAGCACTGCAGAGGCCCTGGGGAAAGGAGCTTTCTTT,NA,TRBJ1-1,NA,TRBV15
CAWKSGDWNSPLHF,TGTGCCTGGAAGTCAGGGGATTGGAATTCACCCCTCCACTTT,NA,TRBJ1-6,NA,TRBV30
CSVARGTGANVLTF,TGCAGCGTTGCCAGGGGTACTGGGGCCAACGTCCTGACTTTC,NA,TRBJ2-6,NA,TRBV29-1
CASSGLVGELFF,TGTGCCAGCAGCGGACTAGTCGGGGAGCTGTTTTTT,TRBD2,TRBJ2-2,NA,TRBV11-2
CASSMGQGANQPQHF,TGTGCCAGCAGCATGGGACAGGGGGCCAATCAGCCCCAGCATTTT,TRBD1,TRBJ1-5,NA,TRBV7-2